These T cell receptor beta chains were read from a single sample in a study of shared clonotypes between healthy human individuals. Generated by immunoSEQ multiplex PCR, the TCRdb table keeps only in-frame clones and is missing some. This sample yields 600,000 or so clones, of which 85% to 95% are seen a single time; over 0.1% belongs to the top ten. Input material: naive CD8+ T cells sorted from blood. The receptors here all came from a woman in her 30s in good health. CDR3s include the opening cysteine and the closing phenylalanine or tryptophan. The order of the fields is CDR3 length, D gene, clone size, J gene, V gene, CDR3 protein, CDR3 DNA. D genes are given only for firm matches. Not every row has a clone size; where given, it reads once, few, many or a size class.

len: 14
d_gene: TRBD1
abundance: once
j_gene: TRBJ2-7
v_gene: TRBV19
CDR3aa: CASSDRDRVYEQYF
CDR3nt: TGTGCCAGTAGTGACCGGGACAGGGTCTACGAGCAGTACTTC

len: 15
d_gene: -
abundance: -
j_gene: TRBJ2-6
v_gene: TRBV28
CDR3aa: CASTNPIWGANVLTF
CDR3nt: TGTGCCAGCACGAATCCTATCTGGGGGGCCAACGTCCTGACTTTC

len: 12
d_gene: TRBD1
abundance: -
j_gene: TRBJ2-1
v_gene: TRBV14
CDR3aa: CASSPGGVEQFF
CDR3nt: TGTGCCAGCAGCCCAGGGGGCGTCGAGCAGTTCTTC

len: 13
d_gene: -
abundance: -
j_gene: TRBJ2-3
v_gene: TRBV27
CDR3aa: CASRRVSTDTQYF
CDR3nt: TGTGCCAGCCGGCGGGTAAGCACAGATACGCAGTATTTT

len: 13
d_gene: -
abundance: -
j_gene: TRBJ2-2
v_gene: TRBV7-9
CDR3aa: CASRSGDTGELFF
CDR3nt: TGTGCCAGCAGATCCGGGGACACCGGGGAGCTGTTTTTT

len: 18
d_gene: TRBD2
abundance: -
j_gene: TRBJ2-3
v_gene: TRBV27
CDR3aa: CASSPGTSGALSTDTQYF
CDR3nt: TGTGCCAGCAGCCCTGGGACTAGCGGGGCACTTAGCACAGATACGCAGTATTTT

len: 18
d_gene: TRBD2
abundance: -
j_gene: TRBJ2-7
v_gene: TRBV7-8
CDR3aa: CASSLALAGGPLGYEQYF
CDR3nt: TGTGCCAGCAGCTTAGCTTTAGCGGGAGGCCCGTTAGGATACGAGCAGTACTTC

len: 14
d_gene: -
abundance: -
j_gene: TRBJ2-2
v_gene: TRBV27
CDR3aa: CASRPFLGTGELFF
CDR3nt: TGTGCCAGCAGGCCTTTTTTGGGCACCGGGGAGCTGTTTTTT

len: 16
d_gene: TRBD2
abundance: -
j_gene: TRBJ2-3
v_gene: TRBV11-2
CDR3aa: CASSRVGGRSTDTQYF
CDR3nt: TGTGCCAGCTCACGGGTTGGCGGGAGGTCCACAGATACGCAGTATTTT

len: 13
d_gene: -
abundance: -
j_gene: TRBJ2-1
v_gene: TRBV27
CDR3aa: CASSWGSRNEQFF
CDR3nt: TGTGCCAGCAGTTGGGGATCTCGCAATGAGCAGTTCTTC

len: 12
d_gene: -
abundance: -
j_gene: TRBJ1-1
v_gene: TRBV5-4
CDR3aa: CASSSRQNEAFF
CDR3nt: TGTGCCAGCAGCTCCCGACAAAATGAAGCTTTCTTT

len: 15
d_gene: TRBD2
abundance: -
j_gene: TRBJ2-1
v_gene: TRBV5-1
CDR3aa: CASRVSGRLYNEQFF
CDR3nt: TGCGCCAGCAGAGTTAGCGGGAGACTCTACAATGAGCAGTTCTTC

len: 14
d_gene: -
abundance: -
j_gene: TRBJ2-7
v_gene: TRBV13
CDR3aa: CASSLSGVGYEQYF
CDR3nt: TGTGCCAGCAGCTTATCAGGGGTGGGTTACGAGCAGTACTTC

len: 12
d_gene: -
abundance: once
j_gene: TRBJ1-2
v_gene: TRBV7-9
CDR3aa: CASSLVSQGHTF
CDR3nt: TGTGCCAGCAGCTTAGTTTCACAAGGCCACACCTTC

len: 15
d_gene: -
abundance: -
j_gene: TRBJ2-5
v_gene: TRBV5-1
CDR3aa: CASSLGGRGLETQYF
CDR3nt: TGCGCCAGCAGCTTGGGGGGACGCGGCCTAGAGACCCAGTACTTC

len: 16
d_gene: TRBD2
abundance: -
j_gene: TRBJ2-2
v_gene: TRBV5-8
CDR3aa: CASSSIAGGDTGELFF
CDR3nt: TGTGCCAGCAGCTCAATAGCGGGAGGGGACACCGGGGAGCTGTTTTTT

len: 17
d_gene: TRBD2
abundance: -
j_gene: TRBJ2-2
v_gene: TRBV7-2
CDR3aa: CASSLQIAGVNTGELFF
CDR3nt: TGTGCCAGCAGCTTGCAGATTGCGGGAGTGAACACCGGGGAGCTGTTTTTT

len: 16
d_gene: -
abundance: -
j_gene: TRBJ1-3
v_gene: TRBV7-9
CDR3aa: CASSLDRGYSGNTIYF
CDR3nt: TGTGCCAGCAGCTTAGATAGGGGCTACTCTGGAAACACCATATATTTT

len: 18
d_gene: -
abundance: -
j_gene: TRBJ1-2
v_gene: TRBV28
CDR3aa: CASSLSRQGRGKGYGYTF
CDR3nt: TGTGCCAGCAGTTTATCGCGGCAGGGTCGGGGGAAGGGCTATGGCTACACCTTC

len: 14
d_gene: -
abundance: -
j_gene: TRBJ2-7
v_gene: TRBV15
CDR3aa: CATSSGAGSYEQYF
CDR3nt: TGTGCCACCAGCAGCGGCGCCGGCTCCTACGAGCAGTACTTC

len: 17
d_gene: -
abundance: -
j_gene: TRBJ2-7
v_gene: TRBV7-9
CDR3aa: CASSLMWVGSGTEEQYF
CDR3nt: TGTGCCAGCAGCTTAATGTGGGTTGGTAGCGGGACAGAGGAGCAGTACTTC

len: 16
d_gene: TRBD2
abundance: -
j_gene: TRBJ2-7
v_gene: TRBV28
CDR3aa: CASSLPLTGGPGEQYF
CDR3nt: TGTGCCAGCAGTTTGCCCCTTACGGGAGGGCCGGGCGAGCAGTACTTC

len: 16
d_gene: TRBD1
abundance: -
j_gene: TRBJ2-7
v_gene: TRBV7-9
CDR3aa: CASSLGVWDRVHEQYF
CDR3nt: TGTGCCAGCAGCTTAGGGGTATGGGACAGGGTCCACGAGCAGTACTTC

len: 15
d_gene: -
abundance: -
j_gene: TRBJ1-4
v_gene: TRBV9
CDR3aa: CASSAGGDLKEKLFF
CDR3nt: TGTGCCAGCAGCGCCGGGGGCGATCTAAAGGAAAAACTGTTTTTT

len: 11
d_gene: -
abundance: -
j_gene: TRBJ2-7
v_gene: TRBV10-3
CDR3aa: CAISEYYEQYF
CDR3nt: TGTGCCATCAGTGAGTACTACGAGCAGTACTTC

len: 13
d_gene: TRBD2
abundance: -
j_gene: TRBJ2-1
v_gene: TRBV28
CDR3aa: CASGLALYNEQFF
CDR3nt: TGTGCCAGCGGACTAGCGCTCTACAATGAGCAGTTCTTC

len: 16
d_gene: -
abundance: -
j_gene: TRBJ2-5
v_gene: TRBV7-8
CDR3aa: CASSSRDDMSQETQYF
CDR3nt: TGTGCCAGCAGCTCCCGGGACGACATGTCCCAAGAGACCCAGTACTTC

len: 15
d_gene: -
abundance: -
j_gene: TRBJ1-2
v_gene: TRBV4-2
CDR3aa: CASSQPQTGSAGYTF
CDR3nt: TGTGCCAGCAGCCAACCCCAGACCGGGTCCGCTGGCTACACCTTC

len: 16
d_gene: -
abundance: -
j_gene: TRBJ2-1
v_gene: TRBV5-6
CDR3aa: CASSLRTQDSYNEQFF
CDR3nt: TGTGCCAGCAGCCTGCGGACACAAGACTCCTACAATGAGCAGTTCTTC

len: 18
d_gene: -
abundance: -
j_gene: TRBJ2-2
v_gene: TRBV7-8
CDR3aa: CASNFKAGTGSRDGELFF
CDR3nt: TGTGCCAGCAACTTTAAAGCGGGGACAGGAAGTCGGGACGGGGAGCTGTTTTTT

len: 14
d_gene: -
abundance: -
j_gene: TRBJ1-4
v_gene: TRBV9
CDR3aa: CASSGTGPNEKLFF
CDR3nt: TGTGCCAGCAGCGGCACAGGACCCAATGAAAAACTGTTTTTT

len: 14
d_gene: -
abundance: -
j_gene: TRBJ2-7
v_gene: TRBV6-6
CDR3aa: CASSSDSTPYEQYF
CDR3nt: TGTGCCAGCAGTTCGGACAGTACCCCCTACGAGCAGTACTTC

len: 14
d_gene: -
abundance: -
j_gene: TRBJ2-3
v_gene: TRBV5-6
CDR3aa: CASSLESRTDTQYF
CDR3nt: TGTGCCAGCAGCTTGGAGTCCCGCACAGATACGCAGTATTTT

len: 19
d_gene: -
abundance: -
j_gene: TRBJ2-3
v_gene: TRBV7-2
CDR3aa: CASSLVIGWASEGTDTQYF
CDR3nt: TGTGCCAGCAGCTTAGTAATTGGCTGGGCTAGCGAGGGAACAGATACGCAGTATTTT

len: 15
d_gene: TRBD1
abundance: -
j_gene: TRBJ1-5
v_gene: TRBV2
CDR3aa: CASREMGQRDQPQHF
CDR3nt: TGTGCCAGCAGAGAGATGGGACAGAGGGATCAGCCCCAGCATTTT

len: 14
d_gene: -
abundance: -
j_gene: TRBJ2-7
v_gene: TRBV18
CDR3aa: CASSTGTPTYEQYF
CDR3nt: TGTGCCAGCTCGACCGGGACTCCTACCTACGAGCAGTACTTC

len: 13
d_gene: -
abundance: once
j_gene: TRBJ2-7
v_gene: TRBV5-4
CDR3aa: CASRPGDYHEQYF
CDR3nt: TGTGCCAGTCGACCGGGAGACTATCACGAGCAGTACTTC

len: 11
d_gene: -
abundance: few
j_gene: TRBJ2-7
v_gene: TRBV7-9
CDR3aa: CASRILDEQYF
CDR3nt: TGTGCCAGCAGGATACTAGACGAGCAGTACTTC

len: 15
d_gene: TRBD2
abundance: -
j_gene: TRBJ2-3
v_gene: TRBV28
CDR3aa: CASSFPRGDTDTQYF
CDR3nt: TGTGCCAGCAGTTTCCCACGGGGGGACACAGATACGCAGTATTTT

len: 12
d_gene: -
abundance: -
j_gene: TRBJ1-2
v_gene: TRBV28
CDR3aa: CASSFGGNGYTF
CDR3nt: TGTGCCAGCAGTTTTGGGGGCAATGGCTACACCTTC